The 25 T cell receptor beta chains given below trace back to one sample, sequenced in a study of metastatic and nonmetastatic thyroid tumors. Prior to thyroid surgery, none of the patients had received any treatment. MiXCR was used by TCRdb to re-call the PCR reads. This table has roughly 89,000 clones, approximately 12% appearing once. The sample was tumor tissue. The receptors shown here come from a female donor with papillary thyroid cancer or a benign thyroid nodule (not recorded which). Some clones in this sample may be carry-over from other donors' samples.

This clone was counted a few times. This chain links TRBV29-1 with TRBJ2-1; no clear D gene. The V end lost 5 bases, the J end lost 5 bases, and 13 bases lay between the germline ends. The CDR3 has 13 amino acids. Looked up from germline, CDR1 is SQVTM and CDR2 is ANQGSEA. The CDR3: CSVTAPGDNEQFF. Here the CDR3 DNA reads TGCAGCGTTACAGCGCCAGGTGACAATGAGCAGTTCTTC.

Many counts were recorded for this clone. The chain has TRBV20-1 and TRBJ1-1; weak D call: TRBD1 (6 bases). In germline, CDR1 is DFQATT, CDR2 SNEGSKA (reference sequence). The CDR3 loop spans 13 amino acids. With 3 bases removed from V and 10 bases from J, the gap between germline ends came to 18 bases. The CDR3, as DNA: TGCAGTGCTAGGCCGCCCGCCGGAGGGGGAGCTTTCTTT. Residues: CSARPPAGGGAFF.

This clone has at least ten counts. The rearrangement joins TRBV30 to TRBJ1-1, with D possibly matching TRBD1 (5 bases). The CDR3 is 13 amino acids. Germline V CDR1 and CDR2: GTSNPN, SVGIG (reference sequence). V was trimmed by 1 base and J by 5 bases, leaving 11 bases between them. The CDR3 region is CAWSAGRGTEAFF. CDR3 DNA sequence: TGTGCCTGGAGTGCAGGCCGGGGGACTGAAGCTTTCTTT.

Written as DNA, the CDR3 is TGTGCCAGCAGCTTAGAGGGTAGTCGGGCCTACGAGCAGTACTTC. It specifies CASSLEGSRAYEQYF. The chain joins TRBV7-8 to TRBJ2-7; D is undetermined. Trimming removed 1 base at V and 2 bases at J, with 12 bases between. In germline, CDR1 is SGHVS, CDR2 FQNEAQ. The CDR3 totals 15 residues.

This clone showed up just a few times. A read error may be the cause here, since a much bigger clone is one base away. This same CDR3 is encoded by further DNA sequences in the sample. The chain couples TRBV11-2 to TRBJ2-2; D is possibly TRBD2 (7 bases). Germline V gives CDR1 SGHAT, CDR2 FQNNGV. This CDR3 has 16 residues. The CDR3 DNA is TGTGCCAGCAGCCGGGGGGCGGGGCTGAACACCGGGGAGCTGCTTTTT. It translates to CASSRGAGLNTGELLF.

This clone was seen a handful of times. A read error is possible here, since a much larger clone lies one base away. Other DNA sequences within the sample encode an identical CDR3. The V call is TRBV12-3 or TRBV12-4, the J call TRBJ1-1, with D maybe TRBD1 (5 bases). CDR3 length equals 11 residues. The CDR3 sequence is CASSLDTEAFF. The CDR3 bases are TGTGCCAGCAGTTTGGACACAGAAGCTTTCTTT.

Concerning this clone itself: A read error is possible here, since a much larger clone lies one base away. The chain employs TRBV20-1 and TRBJ2-4; D is perhaps TRBD1 (5 bases). The CDR3 loop spans 15 amino acids. Germline loops: CDR1 DFQATT, CDR2 SNEGSKA (reference sequence). With 3 bases removed from V and 8 bases from J, the gap between germline ends came to 20 bases. In nucleotides, the CDR3 is TGCAGTGCTAGTAACCCACTGGGGCCCATGGACATTCAGTACTTC. Protein: CSASNPLGPMDIQYF.

V gene TRBV20-1 combines with J gene TRBJ1-1, with 7 bases aligning to TRBD1. Per the germline V gene, CDR1 is DFQATT and CDR2 is SNEGSKA (reference sequence). The CDR3 totals 12 residues. This CDR3 reads CMVGQANTEAFF. In nucleotides, the CDR3 is TGCATGGTTGGACAGGCGAACACTGAAGCTTTCTTT.

The sample holds a few counts of this clone. This chain uses TRBV6-2 or TRBV6-3 with TRBJ2-3; 7 bases are a match to TRBD2. This CDR3 is built from 14 residues. Germline trimming cut 6 bases from V and 2 bases from J; bases unmatched to any gene: 5. Germline V gives CDR1 MNHEY, CDR2 SVGEGT. This CDR3 reads CASRGGGHTDTQYF. CDR3 coding DNA: TGTGCCAGCAGGGGGGGAGGGCACACAGATACGCAGTATTTT.

This clone was detected a few times. This sequence joins TRBV7-8 and TRBJ1-1; D perhaps matches TRBD1 (5 bases). CDR1 SGHVS and CDR2 FQNEAQ come from the germline V gene. V lost 4 bases and J lost 5, with 14 bases in between. The CDR3 has 14 amino acids. CDR3 amino acids: CASSSTTGGTEAFF. The CDR3 DNA sequence: TGTGCCAGCAGCTCTACTACTGGGGGAACTGAAGCTTTCTTT.

There are many counts of this clone. The CDR3 reads CASSTFSGRAKNEQFF. In DNA, the CDR3 is TGTGCCAGCAGCACCTTTAGCGGGAGGGCAAAGAATGAGCAGTTCTTC. This rearrangement joins TRBV7-6 to TRBJ2-1; 11 bases fit TRBD2. The CDR3 runs to 16 residues. The ends lost 5 bases at V and 7 bases at J; junction bases unmatched: 10. Per germline, CDR1 SGHVS and CDR2 FNYEAQ.

This CDR3 is CASSLDPPSSYNEQFF. In DNA form, the CDR3 reads TGTGCCAGCAGCTTAGACCCTCCGAGCTCCTACAATGAGCAGTTCTTC. This chain joins TRBV7-6 and TRBJ2-1; D unclear. V was cut by 1 base and J by 0 bases, with 10 bases left in between. The germline gives CDR1 SGHVS, CDR2 FNYEAQ. The CDR3 contains 16 residues.

In this sample, this clone turned up a few times. A clone one base away is much larger, so this may be a read error. Different DNA sequences within this sample yield the same CDR3. The chain's CDR3 is CASSPGDHEQYF. The CDR3 DNA reads TGTGCCAGTAGTCCAGGGGACCACGAGCAGTATTTC. The chain combines TRBV19 with TRBJ2-7; tentatively, D is TRBD1 (6 bases). Germline values: CDR1 LNHDA, CDR2 SQIVND (reference sequence). CDR3 length: 12 residues.

This clone was counted many times. V usage is TRBV20-1 and J usage is TRBJ1-5, with D tentatively TRBD1 (6 bases). Germline V gene data show CDR1 as DFQATT and CDR2 as SNEGSKA (reference sequence). The CDR3 has 12 amino acids. V gave up 7 bases and J gave up 3 bases, with 10 bases separating them. CDR3 protein: CSGGGPNQPQHF. The CDR3 DNA follows: TGCAGTGGCGGGGGCCCCAATCAGCCCCAGCATTTT.

This clone occurred many times. The V call is TRBV7-9, the J call TRBJ2-5, with D hard to call. Germline CDR1 and CDR2: SEHNR and FQNEAQ (reference sequence). The length of the CDR3 is 15 residues. V was cut by 2 bases and J by 4 bases, with 14 bases left in between. Written as DNA, the CDR3 is TGTGCCAGCAGCTTAACACAGACCCCAGGAGAGACCCAGTACTTC. Encoded protein: CASSLTQTPGETQYF.

Concerning this clone: This may be a read error: a much more frequent sequence differs by one nucleotide. V usage is TRBV13 and J usage is TRBJ2-3; D may be TRBD2 (7 bases). Trimming removed 4 bases from V and 7 bases from J, with 18 bases in between. Germline CDR1 and CDR2: PRHDT and FYEKMQ (reference sequence). The CDR3 spans 15 residues. CDR3 in amino acids: CASSSVSRGAHTQYF. The CDR3 nucleotides read TGTGCCAGCAGCTCTGTGAGTCGGGGGGCGCATACGCAGTATTTT. Drawing the rest from reference TRBV13 and TRBJ2-3, the complete variable domain is AAGVIQSPRHLIKEKRETATLKCYPIPRHDTVYWYQQGPGQDPQFLISFYEKMQSDKGSIPDRFSAQQFSDYHSELNMSSLELGDSALYFCASSSVSRGAHTQYFGPGTRLTVL.

This chain connects TRBV11-2 to TRBJ2-7, with 10 bases that match TRBD2. The J segment lost 6 bases and the V segment lost 4 bases, leaving 12 bases of the junction unmatched. Looked up from germline, CDR1 is SGHAT and CDR2 is FQNNGV. The CDR3 sequence is 16 residues long. CDR3 residues: CASSSYSLAGDGEQYF. The CDR3 region has the DNA TGTGCCAGCAGCTCATACTCGCTAGCGGGAGATGGCGAGCAGTACTTC.

In regard to this clone: This clone may be a read error of a much larger clone one base away. The chain uses TRBV14 and TRBJ1-1; D remains ambiguous. CDR3 length: 13 residues. The germline CDR1 and CDR2 sequences are SGHDN and FVKESK. CDR3 nucleotide sequence: TGTGTCAGCAGCCAAGACTTGGCTTTAACGGCTTTCTTT. Amino acid sequence: CVSSQDLALTAFF.

The genes are TRBV11-3 and TRBJ2-1, with D maybe TRBD2 (5 bases). V was trimmed by 6 bases and J by 11 bases, leaving 14 bases between them. CDR1 SGHNT and CDR2 YENEEA come from the germline V gene. The length of the CDR3 is 12 residues. CDR3 protein: CASRPAGRQQFF. CDR3 nucleotide sequence: TGTGCCAGCAGGCCCGCGGGTCGACAGCAGTTCTTC.

This clone was recorded at least ten times. V gene TRBV7-8 combines with J gene TRBJ1-1; tentatively, D is TRBD1 (5 bases). V was clipped by 4 bases and J by 0 bases, with 6 bases between them. Looked up from germline, CDR1 is SGHVS and CDR2 is FQNEAQ. This CDR3 spans 13 amino acids. CDR3 amino acids: CASSSRVNTEAFF. The DNA of the CDR3 is TGTGCCAGCAGCTCCAGGGTGAACACTGAAGCTTTCTTT.

This sequence joins TRBV5-1 and TRBJ2-7; D is ambiguous. The germline V gene encodes CDR1 SGHRS and CDR2 YFSETQ. This CDR3 has 14 amino acids. Deletions cut 8 bases from V and 3 bases from J, with 18 bases between. The CDR3 sequence is CASNWAWKGYEQYF. The CDR3 bases are TGCGCCAGTAACTGGGCTTGGAAGGGCTACGAGCAGTACTTC.

Ten or more counts support this clone. V gene TRBV2 combines with J gene TRBJ2-1; 8 bases agree with TRBD2. The CDR3 extends over 16 amino acids. Germline V lookup: CDR1 SNHLY, CDR2 FYNNEI. J lost 3 bases, V lost 2 bases, and 6 bases had no gene match. Here the CDR3 reads CASSESPGGVYNEQFF. Here the CDR3 DNA reads TGTGCCAGCAGTGAATCCCCGGGAGGGGTCTACAATGAGCAGTTCTTC.

This clone was observed at least ten times. This chain uses TRBV24-1 with TRBJ2-4, with D possibly TRBD2 on 5 matching bases. This CDR3 region has 23 residues. Germline CDR1 is KGHDR and CDR2 is SFDVKD. The V and J ends lost 10 bases and 2 bases respectively, with 41 bases between them. The CDR3 nucleotides are TGTGCCACGGTAGCGACACCAGGAAGCAACGGGCTAGCAGTCTTACATTCCAAAAACATTCAGTACTTC. Amino acid sequence: CATVATPGSNGLAVLHSKNIQYF.

With respect to this clone: One end of the junction does not line up with germline, which may come from a read error. The V and J genes are TRBV7-9 and TRBJ1-4; 10 positions agree with TRBD1. Germline CDR1 is SEHNR and CDR2 is FQNEAQ (reference sequence). The CDR3 is made up of 16 amino acids. The chain's CDR3 is CASSLSGQGSSEKLLF. Written as DNA, the CDR3 is TGTGCCAGCAGCTTATCGGGACAGGGGTCGAGCGAAAAACTGCTTTTT. The full variable domain, in which reference TRBV7-9 and TRBJ1-4 provide the parts outside the CDR3, is DTGVSQNPRHKITKRGQNVTFRCDPISEHNRLYWYRQTLGQGPEFLTYFQNEAQLEKSRLLSDRFSAERPKGSFSTLEIQRTEQGDSAMYLCASSLSGQGSSEKLLFGSGTQLSVL.

With respect to this clone: A clone one base away is much larger, so this may be a read error. The J gene is TRBJ2-1, the V gene TRBV5-4, with D uncertain. CDR1 is SGHNT, CDR2 YYREEE, per germline (reference sequence). The CDR3 runs 11 residues. Between the trimmed V and J ends, which lost 2 bases and 15 bases, there was a span of 12 bases. CDR3 sequence reads: CASSLPPGVFF. CDR3 nucleotide sequence: TGTGCCAGCAGCTTACCCCCCGGTGTGTTCTTC.